This T cell receptor beta chain was retrieved from a study of control samples from healthy donors and cancer patients. TCRdb's copy holds only in-frame clones and misses some; the assay was immunoSEQ multiplex PCR. The profile shows roughly 160,000 clones, 70% to 90% of them singletons. Trimming pared 1 base from V and 4 bases from J, leaving 11 bases between. CDR1 and CDR2 (germline): KGHDR, SFDVKD. This CDR3 has 15 residues. Sequences were obtained from blood. The chain joins TRBV24-1 to TRBJ2-3; D is unresolved. This receptor was identified in a woman aged 25 to 39 in good health. Here the CDR3 reads CATSDFGRKADTQYF. The CDR3 DNA reads as TGTGCCACCAGTGATTTTGGGCGAAAGGCAGATACGCAGTATTTT.